Below, 17 T cell receptor beta chains from the same sample are listed, as sequenced in a study of T cells after yellow fever vaccination (dated by TCRdb to the late 2010s). The treatment or condition label corresponds to: live attenuated yellow fever vaccine strain. To prepare the library, 5' RACE was applied. Instrument on record: Illumina HiSeq 2500. The public reads were reprocessed in TCRdb via fastp at Q25 and MiXCR, keeping in-frame beta chains. Every entry covers one CDR3 protein and lists the most common genes and DNA from its rows. Counted in this sample were 620,000 or so distinct CDR3 sequences; over 9% of them appeared once. The ten largest make up about 15% of the sample. The starting material was PBMCs, obtained on the day of the yellow fever booster vaccination. The receptors come from a man aged 25-45 years who received the YFV17D yellow fever vaccine.

In its sample, this clonotype was seen a few times. V is TRBV12-3 or TRBV12-4 and J is TRBJ2-7, with 7 bases fitting TRBD2. This CDR3 region has 14 residues. Trimming took 3 bases from V and 4 from J; bases not matched to a gene: 6. This CDR3 is CASSFRGSTYEQYF. DNA of the CDR3: TGTGCCAGCAGTTTCCGCGGGAGTACATACGAGCAGTACTTC.

The V gene is TRBV6-5, the J gene TRBJ2-1, with 11 bases aligning to TRBD2. The CDR3 is made up of 16 amino acids. In germline, CDR1 is MNHEY, CDR2 SVGAGI. The trim removed 2 bases at V and 8 bases at J, leaving 8 bases unmatched. Here the CDR3 reads CASSYGGVAGGYEQFF. CDR3 DNA: TGTGCCAGCAGTTACGGTGGAGTAGCGGGAGGGTATGAGCAGTTCTTC.

V usage is TRBV9 and J usage is TRBJ2-7; a weak D match, TRBD2 (7 bases). Germline values: CDR1 SGDLS, CDR2 YYNGEE. Trimming took 0 bases from V and 3 from J, leaving 13 bases between them. The CDR3 length is 15 residues. DNA of the CDR3: TGTGCCAGCAGCGTAGAGGGGGGGGTACACTACGAGCAGTACTTC. Translated: CASSVEGGVHYEQYF.

This clonotype was detected only a few times. The chain joins TRBV6-1 to TRBJ2-1, with a tentative D call TRBD2 (5 bases). CDR1 is MNHNS and CDR2 is SASEGT in the germline V gene. Trimming shortened V by 9 bases and J by 0 bases, and 18 bases separated the two germline ends. The CDR3 loop spans 16 amino acids. CDR3 DNA sequence: TGTGCCAGGATTGACAAGCGGAGCCGCTCCTACAATGAGCAGTTCTTC. This sequence encodes CARIDKRSRSYNEQFF.

CDR3 amino acids: CASRASGIAGNYEQYF. The CDR3 DNA reads TGTGCCAGTAGAGCCTCGGGGATAGCGGGGAACTACGAGCAGTACTTC. The rearrangement uses TRBV19 and TRBJ2-7; 8 bases map to TRBD2. Per the germline V gene, CDR1 is LNHDA and CDR2 is SQIVND (reference sequence). This CDR3 spans 16 amino acids. V was clipped by 6 bases and J by 3 bases; unmatched bases: 13. The whole variable domain, remainder taken from reference TRBV19 and TRBJ2-7, is DGGITQSPKYLFRKEGQNVTLSCEQNLNHDAMYWYRQDPGQGLRLIYYSQIVNDFQKGDIAEGYSVSREKKESFPLTVTSAQKNPTAFYLCASRASGIAGNYEQYFGPGTRLTVT.

This clonotype was counted only a few times. The V and J genes are TRBV20-1 and TRBJ2-1; D tentatively fits TRBD1 or TRBD2 (5 bases each). Germline V gene sequence: CDR1 DFQATT, CDR2 SNEGSKA (reference sequence). This CDR3 comprises 16 residues. V lost 1 base and J 9 bases, leaving 22 bases between the germline ends. CDR3 in amino acids: CSARGAGTILGGEQFF. In DNA form, the CDR3 reads TGCAGTGCTAGAGGGGCCGGGACCATACTTGGGGGTGAGCAGTTCTTC.

The chain is built from TRBV23-1 and TRBJ2-7, with D uncertain. TRBV23-1 is sorted into the ORF group, with uncertain function. This CDR3 spans 13 amino acids. V was cut by 6 bases and J by 5 bases, with 14 bases left in between. The CDR3 nucleotides read TGCGCCAGCAGGCAGCAGATGGGCCACGAGCAGTACTTC. The encoded protein is CASRQQMGHEQYF.

The sample holds a few counts of this clonotype. The V call is TRBV3-1, the J call TRBJ2-1; D call uncertain. The CDR3 has 17 amino acids. Trimming took 1 base from V and 0 from J, leaving 13 bases between them. Germline V lookup: CDR1 LGHDT, CDR2 YNNKEL (reference sequence). The CDR3 loop reads CASSQVLGLISYNEQFF. In nucleotides, the CDR3 is TGTGCCAGCAGCCAAGTTTTGGGCCTAATCTCCTACAATGAGCAGTTCTTC.

V and J are TRBV10-2 and TRBJ2-1; D is perhaps TRBD2 (5 bases). Trimming took 6 bases from V and 11 from J, leaving 11 bases between them. Germline CDR1 WSHSY, CDR2 SAAADI. The CDR3 has 11 residues. CDR3 region: CASRPADKQFF. CDR3 DNA sequence: TGCGCCAGCAGGCCAGCGGATAAGCAGTTCTTC.

The genes are TRBV29-1 and TRBJ2-7; TRBD1 matches 7 bases. The V and J ends lost 4 bases and 6 bases, in that order; junction bases with no gene match: 9. CDR3 length equals 13 residues. Germline CDR1 reads SQVTM; CDR2 reads ANQGSEA. The CDR3 loop is CSVGTGDTTEQYF. Here the CDR3 DNA reads TGCAGCGTTGGTACAGGGGATACCACCGAGCAGTACTTC.

This clonotype was seen more than once but under ten times. The V and J genes are TRBV7-9 and TRBJ1-1; D is unresolved. Trimming took 2 bases from V and 11 from J, leaving 12 bases between them. Per the germline V gene, CDR1 is SEHNR and CDR2 is FQNEAQ (reference sequence). This CDR3 contains 12 residues. CDR3 sequence: CASSLLGLEAFF. The CDR3, as DNA: TGTGCCAGCAGCTTATTGGGTCTCGAGGCTTTCTTT.

This clonotype was seen only a few times. V usage is TRBV14 and J usage is TRBJ2-5; unclear D gene. The germline V gene has CDR1 SGHDN and CDR2 FVKESK. The CDR3 sequence is 17 residues long. V was shortened by 1 base and J by 2 bases, with 17 bases between the two germline ends. This chain's CDR3 is CASSQVRSAVWQETQYF. DNA for the CDR3: TGTGCCAGCAGCCAAGTACGGTCGGCAGTTTGGCAAGAGACCCAGTACTTC.

CDR3 coding DNA: TGTGCCAGCAGTAACGGGGTCCCTGGTCAGCCCCAGCATTTT. It translates to CASSNGVPGQPQHF. The chain joins TRBV12-3 or TRBV12-4 to TRBJ1-5; D unclear. V lost 5 bases and J lost 6, with 14 bases in between. The CDR3 totals 14 residues.

There are a few counts of this clonotype. This chain links TRBV12-3 or TRBV12-4 with TRBJ2-2, with D possibly TRBD1 on 5 matching bases. Trimming stripped 7 bases from V and 4 bases from J, with 28 bases between. The CDR3 extends over 19 amino acids. The CDR3 region has the DNA TGTGCCAGCAAGCCTAGTTTAGCCGCGCAGGGTAGGCCCACCGGGGAGCTGTTTTTT. Translated: CASKPSLAAQGRPTGELFF.

The chain uses TRBV20-1 and TRBJ2-3; D uncertain. The CDR3 is 14 residues long. Germline V lookup: CDR1 DFQATT, CDR2 SNEGSKA (reference sequence). V lost 1 base, J lost 5 bases, and 13 bases lay in between. DNA for the CDR3: TGCAGTGCTAGAGGCAGCGCGGTCGGAGATACGCAGTATTTT. It is translated as CSARGSAVGDTQYF.

This sequence joins TRBV9 and TRBJ2-3; possibly TRBD1 or TRBD2 for D (6 bases each). The V and J ends lost 8 bases and 3 bases respectively, with 16 bases between them. The V gene's germline CDR1 is SGDLS and CDR2 YYNGEE. The CDR3 is made up of 14 amino acids. CDR3 DNA: TGTGCCAGAAGCCTTGGAGGGGGAACAGATACGCAGTATTTT. This translates into CARSLGGGTDTQYF.

The J gene is TRBJ2-6, the V gene TRBV3-1; D possibly corresponds to TRBD2 (5 bases). The CDR3 sequence is 16 residues long. The V gene lost 1 base and the J gene lost 0 bases, with 7 bases spanning the gap. The germline gives CDR1 LGHDT, CDR2 YNNKEL (reference sequence). The CDR3 coding sequence is TGTGCCAGCAGCCAAGTGGGGAGCTCTGGGGCCAACGTCCTGACTTTC. It is translated as CASSQVGSSGANVLTF.